The 24 T cell receptor beta chains below come from one sample, sequenced in a study of blood T cell repertoires in COVID-19. TCRdb's copy holds only in-frame clones and misses some; the assay was immunoSEQ multiplex PCR. The sample has around 330,000 clones; roughly 90% are singletons. Sequencing input: peripheral blood. The receptors derive from a woman in her 50s with active or convalescent COVID-19.

This chain connects TRBV18 to TRBJ2-7; 7 bases match TRBD1. The V gene's germline CDR1 is KGHSH and CDR2 LQKENI. V trimming: 3 bases; J trimming: 2 bases; junction bases outside the gene matches: 4. There are 14 residues in the CDR3. CDR3 region: CASSPGQTAYEQYF. CDR3 nucleotides: TGTGCCAGCTCACCGGGACAGACAGCCTACGAGCAGTACTTC.

The rearrangement joins TRBV14 to TRBJ1-4; 10 bases match TRBD1. The CDR3 consists of 14 residues. Per the germline V gene, CDR1 is SGHDN and CDR2 is FVKESK. J was trimmed by 5 bases and V by 5 bases; bases with no gene match: 2. The CDR3 DNA sequence: TGTGCCAGCAGCAGACAGGGGGCGAATGAAAAACTGTTTTTT. Its protein product is CASSRQGANEKLFF. Together with reference TRBV14 and TRBJ1-4, the CDR3 gives the full variable domain: EAGVTQFPSHSVIEKGQTVTLRCDPISGHDNLYWYRRVMGKEIKFLLHFVKESKQDESGMPNNRFLAERTGGTYSTLKVQPAELEDSGVYFCASSRQGANEKLFFGSGTQLSVL.

The CDR3 DNA reads as TGCGCCAGCAGCTTGCCCGCGGGACAGGGCAATGGCTACACCTTC. It is translated as CASSLPAGQGNGYTF. The chain uses TRBV5-1 and TRBJ1-2; TRBD1 aligns across 9 bases. The ends lost 1 base at V and 6 bases at J; junction bases unmatched: 7. This CDR3 has 15 amino acids. Germline values: CDR1 SGHRS, CDR2 YFSETQ.

This chain joins TRBV21-1 and TRBJ1-2; the D call of TRBD1 is as the table states it, not checked on the DNA. TRBV21-1 is labeled a pseudogene. This CDR3 is built from 15 residues. CDR3 in amino acids: CASSKWGQGLRGYTF. CDR3 DNA sequence: TGTGCCAGCAGCAAATGGGGGCAGGGGTTGCGGGGCTACACCTTC.

V and J are TRBV7-8 and TRBJ1-6; D remains unclear. The germline gives CDR1 SGHVS, CDR2 FQNEAQ. The V and J ends lost 5 bases and 3 bases respectively, with 14 bases between them. CDR3 length: 16 amino acids. DNA for the CDR3: TGTGCCAGCAGCCCCTCAGGTGGCCTCTATAATTCACCCCTCCACTTT. This gives the protein CASSPSGGLYNSPLHF.

V usage is TRBV30 and J usage is TRBJ1-4; no clear D gene. The germline V gene encodes CDR1 GTSNPN and CDR2 SVGIG (reference sequence). V was pared by 0 bases and J by 7 bases, with 18 bases between. This CDR3 has 16 amino acids. The CDR3 DNA is TGTGCCTGGAGTGTCGGTTTTGGTCAAATTGCTGAAAAACTGTTTTTT. This gives the protein CAWSVGFGQIAEKLFF.

This clone was seen just once. The chain recombines TRBV27 with TRBJ2-3, with 13 bases that match TRBD2. The CDR3 consists of 15 residues. Germline values: CDR1 MNHEY, CDR2 SMNVEV (reference sequence). The V gene end was trimmed by 6 bases and the J gene end by 9 bases; junction bases not matched to a gene: 9. DNA for the CDR3: TGTGCCAGCAGCCCGGGACTAGCGGGGAGAGGGACGCAGTATTTT. Translated, it gives CASSPGLAGRGTQYF.

The V and J genes are TRBV12-3 or TRBV12-4 and TRBJ1-2; possibly TRBD1 for D (6 bases). The CDR3 has 13 residues. V lost 10 bases to trimming and J lost 2 bases, with 14 bases between them. The CDR3 DNA reads TGTGCCACCGGTTACCAGGGGAACTATGGCTACACCTTC. Its protein product is CATGYQGNYGYTF.

This chain connects TRBV15 to TRBJ1-4; D remains unclear. The V end was cut by 5 bases, the J end by 7 bases, with 14 bases between. Germline values: CDR1 LNHNV, CDR2 YYDKDF (reference sequence). There are 14 residues in the CDR3. This CDR3 is CATSRAGNSEKLFF. The CDR3 bases are TGTGCCACCAGCCGAGCAGGCAATTCTGAAAAACTGTTTTTT. Filled out from reference TRBV15 and TRBJ1-4, the complete variable domain reads DAMVIQNPRYQVTQFGKPVTLSCSQTLNHNVMYWYQQKSSQAPKLLFHYYDKDFNNEADTPDNFQSRRPNTSFCFLDIRSPGLGDTAMYLCATSRAGNSEKLFFGSGTQLSVL.

The chain carries TRBV5-1 and TRBJ2-5, with 11 bases identical to TRBD1. The CDR3 has 15 residues. CDR1 is SGHRS and CDR2 is YFSETQ in the germline V gene. The trim removed 3 bases at V and 4 bases at J, leaving 5 bases unmatched. The CDR3 DNA reads as TGCGCCAGCAGCTCGCCGGGACAGGGGGTAGAGACCCAGTACTTC. The encoded protein is CASSSPGQGVETQYF. Based on the CDR3 plus reference TRBV5-1 and TRBJ2-5, the full variable domain is KAGVTQTPRYLIKTRGQQVTLSCSPISGHRSVSWYQQTPGQGLQFLFEYFSETQRNKGNFPGRFSGRQFSNSRSEMNVSTLELGDSALYLCASSSPGQGVETQYFGPGTRLLVL.

Comment on this clone: The same CDR3 arises from other DNA sequences in this sample as well. The gene calls are TRBV5-1 and TRBJ1-2, with D uncertain. Trimming removed 0 bases from V and 0 bases from J, with 6 bases in between. Germline V gives CDR1 SGHRS, CDR2 YFSETQ. CDR3 length: 14 amino acids. CDR3 in DNA: TGCGCCAGCAGCTTGGGGCAGTCTAACTATGGCTACACCTTC. Its translation is CASSLGQSNYGYTF.

This clone was seen only a few times. The chain uses TRBV18 and TRBJ1-2, with 8 bases matching TRBD1. V trimming: 7 bases; J trimming: 4 bases; junction bases outside the gene matches: 5. Germline loops: CDR1 KGHSH, CDR2 LQKENI. The CDR3 runs 13 residues. CDR3 sequence (DNA): TGTGCCAGCTTTGGGGACAGGCCCTATGGCTACACCTTC. Its protein product is CASFGDRPYGYTF.

This chain links TRBV7-2 with TRBJ1-5; 8 bases agree with TRBD1. V lost 5 bases and J lost 5; bases outside the gene matches: 8. Germline V lookup: CDR1 SGHTA, CDR2 FQGNSA. The CDR3 extends over 15 amino acids. DNA of the CDR3: TGTGCCAGCAGCACAGAGACAGGGGTTGATCAGCCCCAGCATTTT. As protein: CASSTETGVDQPQHF.

J is TRBJ2-3 and V is TRBV29-1, with 9 nucleotides matching TRBD2. The CDR3 covers 15 residues. V lost 7 bases, J lost 0 bases, and 8 bases stayed unmatched. Germline values: CDR1 SQVTM, CDR2 ANQGSEA. CDR3 protein: CSGSSSGTSTDTQYF. In nucleotides, the CDR3 is TGCAGCGGAAGCTCTAGCGGGACCAGCACAGATACGCAGTATTTT.

This clone was observed a few times. Distinct nucleotide sequences in the sample also encode this CDR3. The chain couples TRBV9 to TRBJ2-7; 8 bases map to TRBD2. Germline V CDR1 and CDR2: SGDLS, YYNGEE. This CDR3 has 15 residues. V shed 1 base and J 3 bases; nucleotides not matched to a gene: 6. The CDR3 region has the DNA TGTGCCAGCAGCGTAAGCGGGGGCTCTAGCTACGAGCAGTACTTC. It yields the protein CASSVSGGSSYEQYF.

The chain recombines TRBV5-1 with TRBJ1-2; D call uncertain. CDR3 length: 15 amino acids. Germline assignment: CDR1 SGHRS and CDR2 YFSETQ. V dropped 4 bases and J dropped 5 bases, with 18 bases sitting between them. Here the CDR3 reads CASSPAGEGRYGYTF. CDR3 bases: TGCGCCAGCAGCCCCGCCGGGGAAGGAAGATATGGCTACACCTTC.

The chain couples TRBV7-6 to TRBJ2-7; D not certain. This CDR3 comprises 13 residues. V was cut by 4 bases and J by 1 base, with 8 bases left in between. Germline assignment: CDR1 SGHVS and CDR2 FNYEAQ. The CDR3 DNA is TGTGCCAGCAGCTGGCGAGGATCCTACGAGCAGTACTTC. Translation: CASSWRGSYEQYF. Full variable domain (missing parts from reference TRBV7-6 and TRBJ2-7): GAGVSQSPRYKVTKRGQDVALRCDPISGHVSLYWYRQALGQGPEFLTYFNYEAQQDKSGLPNDRFSAERPEGSISTLTIQRTEQRDSAMYRCASSWRGSYEQYFGPGTRLTVT.

V usage is TRBV12-3 or TRBV12-4 and J usage is TRBJ1-1; no clear D. V lost 8 bases to trimming and J lost 5 bases, with 12 bases between them. This CDR3 spans 12 amino acids. The CDR3 DNA follows: TGTGCCAGCCTCTCTCAGCGAACTGAAGCTTTCTTT. It yields the protein CASLSQRTEAFF.

The rearrangement links TRBV7-9 to TRBJ1-1, with D uncertain. Trimming pared 5 bases from V and 1 base from J, leaving 11 bases between. CDR3 length: 14 amino acids. Per germline, CDR1 SEHNR and CDR2 FQNEAQ (reference sequence). The CDR3 coding sequence is TGTGCCAGCAGCCCCCACGTTAGGAACACTGAAGCTTTCTTT. It specifies CASSPHVRNTEAFF. Filled out from reference TRBV7-9 and TRBJ1-1, the complete variable domain reads DTGVSQNPRHKITKRGQNVTFRCDPISEHNRLYWYRQTLGQGPEFLTYFQNEAQLEKSRLLSDRFSAERPKGSFSTLEIQRTEQGDSAMYLCASSPHVRNTEAFFGQGTRLTVV.

J is TRBJ2-3 and V is TRBV7-2, with 8 bases matching TRBD2. CDR1 is SGHTA, CDR2 FQGNSA, per germline. The trim removed 3 bases at V and 3 bases at J, leaving 14 bases unmatched. The CDR3 covers 18 residues. CDR3 in amino acids: CASSLDPYSGMGTDTQYF. The CDR3 DNA is TGTGCCAGCAGCTTGGACCCCTATAGCGGGATGGGAACAGATACGCAGTATTTT.

In this sample, this clone turned up once. The chain couples TRBV5-1 to TRBJ2-1; tentatively, D is TRBD1 (5 bases). V lost 2 bases and J lost 0, with 12 bases in between. The length of the CDR3 is 16 residues. Germline CDR1 is SGHRS and CDR2 is YFSETQ. In DNA form, the CDR3 reads TGCGCCAGCAGCTTTTTCGGGCAGGGCTCCTACAATGAGCAGTTCTTC. Translated: CASSFFGQGSYNEQFF.

The rearrangement joins TRBV2 to TRBJ1-4; TRBD1 might be the D (6 bases). The CDR3 consists of 16 residues. The V end was cut by 6 bases, the J end by 8 bases, with 22 bases between. CDR1 and CDR2 (germline): SNHLY, FYNNEI. Written as DNA, the CDR3 is TGTGCCAGCAGCCACAGAACTCAGGGGAGAAGGGAAAAACTGTTTTTT. Translated, it gives CASSHRTQGRREKLFF.

The chain links TRBV5-1 to TRBJ2-7; D perhaps matches TRBD2 (5 bases). V lost 4 bases, J lost 1 base, and 9 bases lay in between. The CDR3 sequence is 13 residues long. Germline CDR1 SGHRS, CDR2 YFSETQ. In DNA, the CDR3 is TGCGCCAGCAGCCCCCGGGGTTCCTACGAGCAGTACTTC. Its translation: CASSPRGSYEQYF.

This clone has ten or more counts. V is TRBV7-9 and J is TRBJ2-7, with D possibly matching TRBD1 (6 bases). CDR1 and CDR2 (germline): SEHNR, FQNEAQ (reference sequence). The length of the CDR3 is 14 residues. Trimming left V 5 bases short and J 2 bases short, with 13 bases between. In DNA form, the CDR3 reads TGTGCCAGCAGCCCCCGGACAGTTACCTACGAGCAGTACTTC. Its translation: CASSPRTVTYEQYF.